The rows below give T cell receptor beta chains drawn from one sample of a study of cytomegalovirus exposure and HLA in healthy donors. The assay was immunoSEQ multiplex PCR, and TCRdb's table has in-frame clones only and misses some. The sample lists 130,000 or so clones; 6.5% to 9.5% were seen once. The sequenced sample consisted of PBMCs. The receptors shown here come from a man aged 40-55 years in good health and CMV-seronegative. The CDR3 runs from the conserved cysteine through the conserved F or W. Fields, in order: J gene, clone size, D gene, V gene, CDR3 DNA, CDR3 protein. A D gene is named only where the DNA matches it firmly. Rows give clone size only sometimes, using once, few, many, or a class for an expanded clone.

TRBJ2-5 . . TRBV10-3 TGTGCCACCAGGCGAGGGGGGGAAGAGACCCAGTACTTC CATRRGGEETQYF
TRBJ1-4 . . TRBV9 TGTGCCAGCAGCGCACAGGGCGGGAGAGAAAAACTGTTTTTT CASSAQGGREKLFF
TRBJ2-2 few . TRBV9 TGTGCCAGCACCCCAAGAGTAGCGGCGAACACCGGGGAGCTGTTTTTT CASTPRVAANTGELFF
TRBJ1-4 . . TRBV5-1 TGCGCCAGTTCCCAGGCAGGAATGGGGAGAGGAAGTGAAAAACTGTTTTTT CASSQAGMGRGSEKLFF
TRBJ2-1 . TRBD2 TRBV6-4 TGTGCCAGCAGTGTTGAGCGGGGAGACAATGAGCAGTTCTTC CASSVERGDNEQFF
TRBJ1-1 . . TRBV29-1 TGCAGCGTTGTAGGGACATTGAACACTGAAGCTTTCTTT CSVVGTLNTEAFF
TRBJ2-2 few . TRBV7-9 TGTGCCAGCTTCGGAGGGGTACGTTCCACCGGGGAGCTGTTTTTT CASFGGVRSTGELFF
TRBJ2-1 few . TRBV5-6 TGTGCCAGCAGCGTTCCGCTAGGCCCCAGGCAGTTCTTC CASSVPLGPRQFF
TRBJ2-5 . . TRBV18 TGTGCCAGCTCACCCACAGAAACTAGGGCAGAGACCCAGTACTTC CASSPTETRAETQYF
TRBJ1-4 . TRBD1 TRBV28 TGTGCCAGCAGCTTGACAGGGAAAACGGCTAATGAAAAACTGTTTTTT CASSLTGKTANEKLFF
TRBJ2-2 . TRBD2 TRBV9 TGTGCCAGCAGCGTAGCGGGGGGGACCACCGGGGAGCTGTTTTTT CASSVAGGTTGELFF
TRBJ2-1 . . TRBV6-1 TGTGCCAGCAGTGTCCGCGGAGCCTACAATGAGCAGTTCTTC CASSVRGAYNEQFF
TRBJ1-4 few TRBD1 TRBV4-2 TGTGCCAGCAGCCAAGATTGGGACAGGGGAATCGTTGGCGCTAATGAAAAACTGTTTTTT CASSQDWDRGIVGANEKLFF
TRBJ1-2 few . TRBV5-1 TGCGCCAGCAGGGAGGGGACCCTAAACTATGGCTACACCTTC CASREGTLNYGYTF
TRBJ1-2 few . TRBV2 TGTGCCAGCATGACGGGGAAGTATGGCTACACCTTC CASMTGKYGYTF
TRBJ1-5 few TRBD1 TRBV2 TGTGCCAGCCGACAGGGACACAATCAGCCCCAGCATTTT CASRQGHNQPQHF
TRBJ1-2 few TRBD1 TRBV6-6 TGTGCCAGCAGTTACTCGGGACAGCCGGGCTACACCTTC CASSYSGQPGYTF
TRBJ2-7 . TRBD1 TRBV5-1 TGCGCCAGCAGCGTGGACAGGGGGCTTAAGGAGCAGTACTTC CASSVDRGLKEQYF
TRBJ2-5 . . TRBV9 TGTGCCAGCAGCGCCGGGACACCCGTGGAAGAGACCCAGTACTTC CASSAGTPVEETQYF
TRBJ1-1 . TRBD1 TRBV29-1 TGCAGCGTCGGACAGGGGTCATCGAACACTGAAGCTTTCTTT CSVGQGSSNTEAFF
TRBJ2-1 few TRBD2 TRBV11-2 TGTGCCAGCAGCTCGACACTAGCGGGGGCCGAGGATGAGCAGTTCTTC CASSSTLAGAEDEQFF
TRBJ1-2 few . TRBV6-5 TGTGCCAGCAAGTCCGGGTCTCCGTCACACTATGGCTACACCTTC CASKSGSPSHYGYTF
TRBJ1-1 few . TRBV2 TGTGCCAGCAGAGGGACTGGGGGGAACACTGAAGCTTTCTTT CASRGTGGNTEAFF
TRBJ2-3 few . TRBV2 TGTGCCAGCAGTGTCCGACTCCCCGGCACAGATACGCAGTATTTT CASSVRLPGTDTQYF
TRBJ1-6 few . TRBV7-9 TGTGCCAGCAGCTTACTCAGGGTCGATTCACCCCTCCACTTT CASSLLRVDSPLHF
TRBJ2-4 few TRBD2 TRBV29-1 TGCAGCGTTGGTGCTAGCGGGGACCTACTAGCCAAAAACATTCAGTACTTC CSVGASGDLLAKNIQYF
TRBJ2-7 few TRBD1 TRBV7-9 TGTGCCAGCAGCTCCGGGACAGCCCTATACGAGCAGTACTTC CASSSGTALYEQYF
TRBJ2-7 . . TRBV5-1 TGCGCCAGCAGCTTGGGGGCGAGCACCTACGAGCAGTACTTC CASSLGASTYEQYF
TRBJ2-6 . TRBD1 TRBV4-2 TGTGCCAGCAGCCAGGACAGGGGTACTGGGGCCAACGTCCTGACTTTC CASSQDRGTGANVLTF
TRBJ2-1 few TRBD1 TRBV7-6 TGTGCCAGCAGCAAATCAGGGGGTTCCTACAATGAGCAGTTCTTC CASSKSGGSYNEQFF
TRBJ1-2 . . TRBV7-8 TGTGCCAGCAGCTTAGGAAACCCAGGGGAGGGCTATGGCTACACCTTC CASSLGNPGEGYGYTF
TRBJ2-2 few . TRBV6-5 TGTGCCAGCAGCTCAGGGACCGGGGAGCTGTTTTTT CASSSGTGELFF
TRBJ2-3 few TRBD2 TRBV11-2 TGTGCCAGCAGCTTATTTGCGGGGGGCACAGATACGCAGTATTTT CASSLFAGGTDTQYF
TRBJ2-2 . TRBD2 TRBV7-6 TGTGCCAGCAGCTTCGGCGGGGGTGCCGGGGAGCTGTTTTTT CASSFGGGAGELFF
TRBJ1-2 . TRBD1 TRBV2 TGTGCCAGTCCTCGGAACAGGGGCTATGGCTACACCTTC CASPRNRGYGYTF
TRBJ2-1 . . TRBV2 TGTGCCAGCAGTGAAATGCGTCCCTACAATGAGCAGTTCTTC CASSEMRPYNEQFF
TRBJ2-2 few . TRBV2 TGTGCCAGCAACCCTGACAGATTCGGCACCGGGGAGCTGTTTTTT CASNPDRFGTGELFF
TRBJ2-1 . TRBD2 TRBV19 TGTGCCAGTAGTATCGCTAGCGGCTCCTACAATGAGCAGTTCTTC CASSIASGSYNEQFF
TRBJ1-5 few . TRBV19 TGTGCCAGTAGTATGGAGGGGCAGCCCCAGCATTTT CASSMEGQPQHF
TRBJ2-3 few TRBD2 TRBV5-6 TGTGCCAGCAGCTTAAGCGGGGGGAGCACAGATACGCAGTATTTT CASSLSGGSTDTQYF
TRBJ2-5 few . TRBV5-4 TGTGCCAGCAGCTTGGATGAGAGGGCGGAAGAGACCCAGTACTTC CASSLDERAEETQYF
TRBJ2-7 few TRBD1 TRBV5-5 TGTGCCAGCAGCTTGGACAGGGGGCTCGACGAGCAGTACTTC CASSLDRGLDEQYF
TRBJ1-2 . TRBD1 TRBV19 TGTGCCAGTAGTATCGACAGGGGAAGCTATGGCTACACCTTC CASSIDRGSYGYTF
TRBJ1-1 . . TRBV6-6 TGTGCCAGCAGTTATCCAAACACTGAAGCTTTCTTT CASSYPNTEAFF
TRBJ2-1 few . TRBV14 TGTGCCAGCAGCCCAGGGTCCTCCTACAATGAGCAGTTCTTC CASSPGSSYNEQFF
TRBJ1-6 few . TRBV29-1 TGCAGCGTTGACAGGGCTTCACCCCTCCACTTT CSVDRASPLHF
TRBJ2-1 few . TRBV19 TGTGCCAGTAGCGCCCTAAGTTACAATGAGCAGTTCTTC CASSALSYNEQFF
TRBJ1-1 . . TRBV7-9 TGTGCCAGCAGCTTAAGCGGGCGGACTGAAGCTTTCTTT CASSLSGRTEAFF